The clone carrying this TCR beta chain came up many times. The antigen is undetermined. The data derive from a study of T cells in Graves' hyperthyroidism and ophthalmopathy. Findings and limits, study-wide: In the blood, most expanded thyroid clonotypes above 0.001 appeared as well.

TCR beta CDR3 regions were amplified from RNA transcripts. In the first-round RT-PCR of the TCR CDR3, the HTBI primer set was used. TCRdb reprocessed the multiplex PCR reads with MiXCR, giving one entry per CDR3 protein. The repertoire holds about 360,000 distinct CDR3 sequences, with roughly 13% as singletons. This CDR3 has 17 residues. The V end lost 2 bases, the J end lost 6 bases, and 19 bases lay between the germline ends. Germline CDR1 LGHDT, CDR2 YNNKEL (reference sequence). The gene calls are TRBV3-1 and TRBJ1-4, with TRBD1 as a possible D gene (6 bases). Sequenced material: blood. The clonotype was recovered from a woman aged 18 to 35 with Graves' hyperthyroidism. The CDR3 sequence is CASSQREGDRTHEKLFF. CDR3 bases: TGTGCCAGCAGCCAACGAGAAGGTGACAGGACGCATGAAAAACTGTTTTTT.